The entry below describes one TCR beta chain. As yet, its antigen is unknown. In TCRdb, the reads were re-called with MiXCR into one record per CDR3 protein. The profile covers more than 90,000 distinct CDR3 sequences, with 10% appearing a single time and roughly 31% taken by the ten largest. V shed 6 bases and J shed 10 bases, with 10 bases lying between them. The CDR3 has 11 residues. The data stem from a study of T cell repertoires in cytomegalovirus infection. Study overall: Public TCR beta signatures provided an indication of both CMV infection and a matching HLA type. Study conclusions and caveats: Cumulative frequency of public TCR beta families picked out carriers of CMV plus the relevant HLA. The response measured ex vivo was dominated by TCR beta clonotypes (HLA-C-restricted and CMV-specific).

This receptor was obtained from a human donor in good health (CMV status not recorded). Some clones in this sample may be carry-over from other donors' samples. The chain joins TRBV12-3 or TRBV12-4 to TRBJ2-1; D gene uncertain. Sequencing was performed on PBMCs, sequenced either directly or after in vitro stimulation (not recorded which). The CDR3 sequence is CASRGMREQFF. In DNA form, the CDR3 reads TGTGCCAGCAGGGGTATGCGAGAGCAGTTCTTC.